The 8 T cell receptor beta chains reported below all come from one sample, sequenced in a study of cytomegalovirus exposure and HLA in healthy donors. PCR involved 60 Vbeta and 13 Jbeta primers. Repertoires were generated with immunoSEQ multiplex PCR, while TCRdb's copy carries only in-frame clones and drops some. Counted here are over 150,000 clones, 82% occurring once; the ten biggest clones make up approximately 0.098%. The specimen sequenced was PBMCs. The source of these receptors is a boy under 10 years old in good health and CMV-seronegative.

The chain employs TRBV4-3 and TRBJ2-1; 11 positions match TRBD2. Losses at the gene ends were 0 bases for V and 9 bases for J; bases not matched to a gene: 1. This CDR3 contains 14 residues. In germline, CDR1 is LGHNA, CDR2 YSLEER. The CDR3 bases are TGCGCCAGCAGCCAAGATCTAGCGGGGGGTGAGCAGTTCTTC. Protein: CASSQDLAGGEQFF.

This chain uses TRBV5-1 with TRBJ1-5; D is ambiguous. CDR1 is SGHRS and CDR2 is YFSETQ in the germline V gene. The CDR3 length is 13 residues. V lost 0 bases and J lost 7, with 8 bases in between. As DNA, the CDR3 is TGCGCCAGCAGCTTGGACGGGAAGCAGCCCCAGCATTTT. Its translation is CASSLDGKQPQHF.

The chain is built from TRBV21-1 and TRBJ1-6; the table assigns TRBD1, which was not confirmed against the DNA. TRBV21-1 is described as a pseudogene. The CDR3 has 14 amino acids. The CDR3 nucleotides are TGTGCCAGCAGCAAAGGTGGGCCGCATTCACCCCTCCACTTT. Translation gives CASSKGGPHSPLHF.

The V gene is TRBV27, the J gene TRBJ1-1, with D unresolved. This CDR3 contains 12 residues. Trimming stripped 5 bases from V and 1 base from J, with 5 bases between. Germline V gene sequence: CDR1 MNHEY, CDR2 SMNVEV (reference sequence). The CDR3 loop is CASSTQNTEAFF. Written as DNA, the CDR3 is TGTGCCAGCAGTACACAGAACACTGAAGCTTTCTTT.

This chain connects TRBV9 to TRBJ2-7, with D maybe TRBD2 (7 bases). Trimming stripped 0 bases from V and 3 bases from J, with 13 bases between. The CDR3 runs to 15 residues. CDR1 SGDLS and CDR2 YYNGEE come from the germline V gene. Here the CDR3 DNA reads TGTGCCAGCAGCGTAGGGGGGGGGCGATACTACGAGCAGTACTTC. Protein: CASSVGGGRYYEQYF.

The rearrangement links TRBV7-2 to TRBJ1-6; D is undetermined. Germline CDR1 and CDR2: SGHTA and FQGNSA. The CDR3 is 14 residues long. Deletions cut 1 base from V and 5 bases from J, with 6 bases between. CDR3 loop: CASSLGSDNSPLHF. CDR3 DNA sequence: TGTGCCAGCAGCTTAGGGAGCGATAATTCACCCCTCCACTTT.

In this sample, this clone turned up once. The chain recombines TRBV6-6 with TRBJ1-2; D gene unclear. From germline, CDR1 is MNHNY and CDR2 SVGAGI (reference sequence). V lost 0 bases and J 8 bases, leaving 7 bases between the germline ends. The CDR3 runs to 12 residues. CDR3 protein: CASSYSPRGYTF. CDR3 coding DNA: TGTGCCAGCAGTTACTCTCCGCGGGGCTACACCTTC.

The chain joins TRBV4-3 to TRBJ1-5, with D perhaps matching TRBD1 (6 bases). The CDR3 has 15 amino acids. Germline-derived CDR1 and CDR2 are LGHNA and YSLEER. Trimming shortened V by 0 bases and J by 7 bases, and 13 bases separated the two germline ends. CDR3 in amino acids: CASSQESGRGQPQHF. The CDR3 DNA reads TGCGCCAGCAGCCAAGAATCGGGCAGGGGACAGCCCCAGCATTTT.